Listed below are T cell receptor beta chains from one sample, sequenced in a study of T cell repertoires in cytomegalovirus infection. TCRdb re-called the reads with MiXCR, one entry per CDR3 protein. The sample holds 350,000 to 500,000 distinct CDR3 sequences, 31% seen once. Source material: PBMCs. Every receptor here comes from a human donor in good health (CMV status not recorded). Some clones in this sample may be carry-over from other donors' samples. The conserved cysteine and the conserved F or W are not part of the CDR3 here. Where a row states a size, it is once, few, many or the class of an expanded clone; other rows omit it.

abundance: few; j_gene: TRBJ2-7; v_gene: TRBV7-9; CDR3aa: ASSLGGAGSYEQY
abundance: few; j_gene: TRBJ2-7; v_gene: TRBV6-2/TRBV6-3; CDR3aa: ASSPGGDAYEQY
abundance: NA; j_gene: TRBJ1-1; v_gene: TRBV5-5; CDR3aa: ASSPDRGGNTEAF
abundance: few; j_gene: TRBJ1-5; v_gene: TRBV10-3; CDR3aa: AISERQGGGNQPQH
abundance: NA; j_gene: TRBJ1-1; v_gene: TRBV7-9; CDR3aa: ASSHQTDMNTEAF
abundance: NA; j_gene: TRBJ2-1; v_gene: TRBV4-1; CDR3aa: ASSQVNGGYRNEQF
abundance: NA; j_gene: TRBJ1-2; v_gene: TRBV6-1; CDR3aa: ASSNPPGQGAYGYT
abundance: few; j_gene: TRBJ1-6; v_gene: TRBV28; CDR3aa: ASSPLRQGRYNSPLH
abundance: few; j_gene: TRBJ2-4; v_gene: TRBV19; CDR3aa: ASRQDLAKNIQY
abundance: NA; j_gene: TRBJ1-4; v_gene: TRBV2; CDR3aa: ASSENRAGATNEKLF
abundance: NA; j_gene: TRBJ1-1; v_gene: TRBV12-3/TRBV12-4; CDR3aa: ASKLWESTEAF
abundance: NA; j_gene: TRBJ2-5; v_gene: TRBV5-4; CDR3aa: ASSLSPGAETQY
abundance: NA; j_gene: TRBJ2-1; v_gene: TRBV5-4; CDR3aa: ASSLRGTDNEQF
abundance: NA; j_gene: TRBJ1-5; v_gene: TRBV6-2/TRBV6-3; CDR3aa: ASSPTNSNQPQH
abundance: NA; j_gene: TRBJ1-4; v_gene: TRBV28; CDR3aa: ASSSPVGTGKEKLF